This T cell receptor (beta chain) was captured by sequencing in a study of cytomegalovirus exposure and HLA in healthy donors. Trimming removed 1 base at V and 3 bases at J, with 5 bases between. From germline, CDR1 is SGHTA and CDR2 FQGNSA. The CDR3 length is 13 residues. The PCR ran on 60 Vbeta and 13 Jbeta primers. TCRdb keeps only in-frame clones here, not all; method: immunoSEQ multiplex PCR. The sample lists some 200,000 clones; roughly 13% were seen once. J is TRBJ2-3 and V is TRBV7-2; D remains unclear. Material: PBMCs. The TCR originated in a man between 45 and 60 years old in good health and CMV-seropositive. CDR3 region: CASSLDRTDTQYF. CDR3 coding DNA: TGTGCCAGCAGCTTAGACCGGACAGATACGCAGTATTTT.